This paragraph covers one T cell receptor (beta chain) sequence. The CDR3 sequence is 14 residues long. Germline CDR1 LGHDT, CDR2 YNNKEL (reference sequence). Between the trimmed V and J ends, which lost 4 bases and 0 bases, there was a span of 7 bases. The data belong to a study of blood T cell repertoires in COVID-19. On the study more broadly: Collection of acute and convalescent COVID-19 samples took place in the United States, Italy and Spain. The analysed material was cDNA or gDNA that came from T cells, B-cell-depleted T cells, or PBMCs.

Original data processing: From reference gene primer amplification, estimates of nucleated cell counts were derived. The protocol was immunoSEQ multiplex PCR, while the TCRdb copy is restricted to in-frame clones and leaves out a portion. V and J calls and clone size are those listed in that table; D and trimming were worked out from the DNA. The table has around 150,000 clones, approximately 88% seen once. The clonotype was recovered from a man in his 70s with acute or convalescent COVID-19. Sequencing was done on a sample of peripheral blood. This chain joins TRBV3-1 (or the pseudogene TRBV3-2) and TRBJ1-3, with no clear D. CDR3 sequence (DNA): TGTGCCAGCAGCCCACAGAGCTCTGGAAACACCATATATTTT. Translated: CASSPQSSGNTIYF.